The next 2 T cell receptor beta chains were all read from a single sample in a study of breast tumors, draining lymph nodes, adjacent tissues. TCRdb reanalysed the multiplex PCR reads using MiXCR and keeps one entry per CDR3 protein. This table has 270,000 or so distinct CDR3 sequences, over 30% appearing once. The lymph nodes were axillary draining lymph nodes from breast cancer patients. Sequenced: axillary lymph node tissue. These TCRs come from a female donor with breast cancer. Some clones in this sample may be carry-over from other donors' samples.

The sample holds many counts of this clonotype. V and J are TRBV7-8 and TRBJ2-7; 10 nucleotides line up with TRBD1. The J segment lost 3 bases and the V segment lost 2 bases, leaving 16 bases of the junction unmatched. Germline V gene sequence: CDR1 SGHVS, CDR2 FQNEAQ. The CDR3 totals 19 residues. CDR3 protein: CASSLYQGTGEWGFYEQYF. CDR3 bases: TGTGCCAGCAGCTTATACCAGGGGACAGGGGAGTGGGGCTTCTACGAGCAGTACTTC.

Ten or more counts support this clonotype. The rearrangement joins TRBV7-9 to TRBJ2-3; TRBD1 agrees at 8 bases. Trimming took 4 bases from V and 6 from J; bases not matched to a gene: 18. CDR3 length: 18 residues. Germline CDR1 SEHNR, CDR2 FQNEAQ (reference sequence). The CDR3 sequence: CASSSPGFPGGVFDTQYF. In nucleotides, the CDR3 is TGTGCCAGCAGCTCACCAGGGTTTCCAGGGGGCGTGTTTGATACGCAGTATTTT.